This T cell receptor (beta chain) stems from a study of T cell responses to AZD1222 COVID-19 vaccine (dated by TCRdb to about 2021). In the study overall: TCR sequencing covered over 230 trial participants: 200 to 210 given two doses of AZD1222 and around 26 given two doses of MenACWY control vaccine. Enrollment into the trials was organized by age into subgroups of 18-55, 56-69 and 70-plus years, and those subgroups contained roughly 140, 27 and 60 TCR-sequenced participants, respectively.

Points the paper makes about the study in general: The 56-69-year group was small, and its depth increase did not reach significance, likely because of low power. Conclusions about previously exposed vaccinees are limited, since just 6 or 7 AZD1222 recipients were seropositive for SARS-CoV-2 at baseline. Spike-specific TCR breadth and depth rose significantly after two AZD1222 doses compared with day 0 and with MenACWY recipients. The whole spike protein was spanned by vaccine-associated CD4 TCRs, and dominant responses were seen in regions 160-218 and 743-854. Most participants were white British and females outnumbered males, and the authors suggested that clonal diversity may have been underestimated. Epitopes outside the regions mutated in the B.1.351 and B.1.1.7 variants were reportedly recognized by nearly half of the unique spike-specific TCRs. No day 14 peak-response samples were available, so repertoires were characterized only after the peak T cell response.

For this clone: The specificity of this receptor is unknown. No much larger clone exists at a distance of one base, and base qualities are not known.

The V and J ends are trimmed by 6 bases and 7 bases, leaving 22 bases between them. CDR1 MNHEY and CDR2 SVGEGT are derived from the germline V gene. Counted from cysteine to phenylalanine, this CDR3 has 16 amino acids. Only the CDR3 part of the read is kept: 48 bases, read in frame from the first base. The CDR3 regions of human TCRbeta chains were analyzed by immunosequencing. Under the source paper's analysis protocol: Repertoire TCRs were matched against a reference library of SARS-CoV-2-specific TCRs generated with the MIRA antigen-specificity platform. Breadth meant the fraction of unique TCRs that were SARS-CoV-2-associated, whereas depth meant the fraction of total T cells that were SARS-CoV-2-associated. Using the MIRA data, each spike-specific TCR was assigned both to the spike region to which the TCR was reactive and to a CD4 or CD8 class. Log10-transformed breadth and depth values were compared by one-way ANOVA with Sidak's multiple comparisons tests. The clones in this table, taken by TCRdb from immuneACCESS, are in-frame only. Not every clone is retained; where verified, under half of the shortfall comes from an unresolved V gene, and the cause of the rest is unknown. V and J calls plus clone size are reproduced from that table; the DNA served to infer D and trimming. This sample holds about 140,000 clones; nearly 95% were observed only once. Clones ranked in the top ten supply roughly 3.5% of the sample.

The meaning of the sample's time point label: about 28 days (+/-7) after the second vaccine dose. AZD1222 recipients with second doses at about 4 weeks or about 12 weeks were pooled, because spike-specific TCR depth and breadth did not differ between schedules. Vaccinee samples came from UK trials COV001 and COV002, including a single-blind randomized controlled phase 2/3 trial of AZD1222 (ChAdOx1 nCoV-19) in healthy adults. For TCRbeta chain sequencing, PBMC samples were collected from trial participants at day 0 and at day 28 after the second dose. This chain joins TRBV6-2 or TRBV6-3 to TRBJ1-5; the D gene is unclear. The sequencing used peripheral blood, collected 28 days after the second AZD1222 dose. The source is an adult who received the AZD1222 COVID-19 vaccine. The DNA reads as follows: TGTGCCAGCAGCCAAACGGCAGGTCCGATAGGCCAGCCCCAGCATTTT. This yields the protein CASSQTAGPIGQPQHF.